This TCR beta chain was sequenced for a study of T cells and Merkel cell carcinoma outcomes. Study observations and caveats: Reportedly, T-cell repertoire with density predicts Merkel cell carcinoma outcomes.

Libraries were prepared by immunoSEQ multiplex PCR; TCRdb keeps only in-frame clonotypes and omits some of them. The table has 4,000 to 5,500 clones, around 84% seen once. As concerns this clone: Its antigen is unknown.

V was pared by 4 bases and J by 6 bases, with 2 bases of the junction left unmatched. The germline V gene has CDR1 SGHRS and CDR2 YFSETQ. The CDR3 consists of 15 residues. This rearrangement joins TRBV5-1 to TRBJ2-2; 14 positions match TRBD2. This sequence originates from a human donor with Merkel cell carcinoma. The source material was tumor tissue from Merkel cell carcinoma. This CDR3 is CASSQGLAGAGELFF. The CDR3 DNA follows: TGCGCCAGCAGCCAGGGACTAGCGGGGGCCGGGGAGCTGTTTTTT.